The TCR beta chain described here comes from a study of Ad26.COV2.S vaccination and SARS-CoV-2 variants. Study-wide background: In the COV1001 trial, the donor was in the Ad26.COV2.S arm.

Assay: immunoSEQ multiplex PCR; the TCRdb copy retains only in-frame clones and omits some. The sample carries 380,000 or so clones, approximately 86% recorded once. Treatment specified: around 19 received Ad26.COV2.S at low or high dose, single or two shots; five or six received placebo; per-sample allocation not given. Sampling happened 63 days after the first vaccine or placebo injection. Vaccine was an Ad26 vector expressing Wuhan-strain SARS-CoV-2 spike. Note on this clone: Its antigen remains unidentified.

Findings and caveats of the study: The study found similar non-spike TCR breadth in vaccine and placebo recipients.

The CDR3 sequence is 13 residues long. V lost 5 bases and J lost 4, with 9 bases in between. The germline gives CDR1 MDHEN, CDR2 SYDVKM. The sample in question was peripheral blood, obtained in a trial of Ad26.COV2.S vaccine versus placebo. V usage is TRBV28 and J usage is TRBJ1-5; unclear D gene. This receptor was obtained from a person between 18 and 59 years old who received the Ad26.COV2.S COVID-19 vaccine or a placebo. The CDR3 bases are TGTGCCAGCAGTAGGACCTCTAATCAGCCCCAGCATTTT. Translating gives CASSRTSNQPQHF. Supplemented by reference TRBV28 and TRBJ1-5, the full variable domain reads DVKVTQSSRYLVKRTGEKVFLECVQDMDHENMFWYRQDPGLGLRLIYFSYDVKMKEKGDIPEGYSVSREKKERFSLILESASTNQTSMYLCASSRTSNQPQHFGDGTRLSIL.